This TCR beta chain was found in a study of T cell responses to AZD1222 COVID-19 vaccine. Sequencing was performed with immunoSEQ multiplex PCR; in TCRdb, only in-frame clones are kept and a portion is missing. The sample comprises 100,000 to 150,000 clones, 80% to 90% of which are singletons, and 20% to 25% rests with the top ten. Per the germline V gene, CDR1 is LNHDA and CDR2 is SQIVND (reference sequence). This CDR3 spans 13 amino acids. Trimming took 5 bases from V and 7 from J, leaving 12 bases between them. This TCR derives from an adult in good health. The V call is TRBV19, the J call TRBJ2-1; maybe TRBD1 (6 bases). Sample: peripheral blood, taken on day 0 of AZD1222 vaccination. The CDR3, as DNA: TGTGCCAGTAGTGGGACATCCCTGAATGAGCAGTTCTTC. Amino acids: CASSGTSLNEQFF.